Shown below are 8 T cell receptor beta chains from a single sample sequenced in a study of blood T cell repertoires in COVID-19. The method was immunoSEQ multiplex PCR; TCRdb's version includes in-frame clones alone and lacks a portion of them. This sample has some 300,000 clones; around 87% occur once, and the top ten carry 1.3%. Sequenced material: peripheral blood. The origin of the receptors is a man aged 70 or older with acute or convalescent COVID-19.

V is TRBV30 and J is TRBJ2-2; 7 nucleotides align to TRBD1. Germline V gene lookup returns CDR1 GTSNPN and CDR2 SVGIG (reference sequence). The CDR3 sequence is 13 residues long. Trimming cost V 2 bases and J 7 bases; bases outside gene matches: 4. The CDR3 region is CAWSKQGNGELFF. CDR3 sequence (DNA): TGTGCCTGGAGTAAACAGGGGAACGGGGAGCTGTTTTTT.

This chain joins TRBV20-1 and TRBJ1-2; perhaps TRBD1 as D (6 bases). The CDR3 has 14 residues. V was shortened by 3 bases and J by 7 bases, with 18 bases between the two germline ends. Germline lookup yields CDR1 DFQATT and CDR2 SNEGSKA (reference sequence). CDR3 region: CSASSGARGGGYTF. DNA of the CDR3: TGCAGTGCTAGTAGCGGGGCCAGAGGGGGTGGCTACACCTTC.

The CDR3 DNA reads as TGTGCCAGCAGTTACGGGGGACAGGGTATGTACGAGCAGTACTTC. Translating gives CASSYGGQGMYEQYF. This rearrangement joins TRBV6-5 to TRBJ2-7; 9 bases are shared with TRBD1. The CDR3 sequence is 15 residues long. V dropped 2 bases and J dropped 4; count of bases not matched to a gene: 6. Germline V gene sequence: CDR1 MNHEY, CDR2 SVGAGI.

This clone was detected once. The rearrangement uses TRBV3-1 (or the pseudogene TRBV3-2) and TRBJ2-4, with TRBD1 matching 11 bases. The CDR3 runs 16 residues. V shed 2 bases, J shed 3 bases, and the junction held 3 bases outside the gene matches. Per germline, CDR1 LGHDT and CDR2 YNNKEL (reference sequence). The CDR3 is CASSQRTGGNKNIQYF. The CDR3 DNA is TGTGCCAGCAGCCAAAGGACAGGGGGCAACAAAAACATTCAGTACTTC.

The chain recombines TRBV7-3 with TRBJ2-2; the match to TRBD2 covers 13 bases. Germline values: CDR1 SGHTA, CDR2 FQGTGA. The CDR3 sequence is 16 residues long. V lost 0 bases and J lost 8; bases outside the gene matches: 3. Here the CDR3 DNA reads TGTGCCAGCAGCTTAACCGGGACTAGCGGGAAGGGGGAGCTGTTTTTT. Protein product: CASSLTGTSGKGELFF. Full variable domain (outside the CDR3, taken from reference TRBV7-3 and TRBJ2-2): GAGVSQTPSNKVTEKGKYVELRCDPISGHTALYWYRQSLGQGPEFLIYFQGTGAADDSGLPNDRFFAVRPEGSVSTLKIQRTERGDSAVYLCASSLTGTSGKGELFFGEGSRLTVL.

V and J are TRBV10-3 and TRBJ1-3; tentatively, D is TRBD1 (6 bases). Trimming removed 11 bases from V and 1 base from J, with 15 bases in between. The CDR3 length is 14 residues. Germline V CDR1 and CDR2: ENHRY, SYGVKD. CDR3 sequence: CAALPGVSGNTIYF. The CDR3 nucleotides are TGTGCCGCCCTACCAGGGGTTTCTGGAAACACCATATATTTT.

In its sample, this clone was seen a few times. The gene calls are TRBV28 and TRBJ1-5; D remains unclear. The ends were cut back, 4 bases at V and 5 bases at J, with 6 bases in the middle. This CDR3 is 12 amino acids long. Per germline, CDR1 MDHEN and CDR2 SYDVKM. CDR3 sequence: CASSSYYQPQHF. The CDR3 bases are TGTGCCAGCAGTTCGTACTATCAGCCCCAGCATTTT.

This chain uses TRBV3-1 (or the pseudogene TRBV3-2) with TRBJ2-3; tentative D call: TRBD2 (6 bases). The germline gives CDR1 LGHDT, CDR2 YNNKEL (reference sequence). This CDR3 has 15 amino acids. The ends were cut back, 0 bases at V and 6 bases at J, with 13 bases in the middle. The DNA for the CDR3 is TGTGCCAGCAGCCAAGATTGGATCGGGAGTGATACGCAGTATTTT. Its translation is CASSQDWIGSDTQYF.